The 19 T cell receptor beta chains reported below all come from one sample, sequenced in a study of sequential checkpoint blockade in melanoma. Treatment specified: randomized to nivolumab then ipilimumab (arm A) or the reverse (arm B). Here immunoSEQ multiplex PCR was the method, and the copy in TCRdb shows in-frame clones only, minus some. The sample includes 35,000 to 40,000 clones, around 32% seen only once; the top ten take under 2%. The sample in question was tumor tissue (inferred from file names), obtained from a patient given nivolumab and ipilimumab in sequence. These receptors all stem from a human donor with melanoma.

This rearrangement joins TRBV9 to TRBJ1-3; unclear D gene. The V gene's germline CDR1 is SGDLS and CDR2 YYNGEE. This CDR3 is built from 14 residues. V dropped 5 bases and J dropped 3 bases, with 12 bases sitting between them. The CDR3 is CASSVEGNGNTIYF. Written as DNA, the CDR3 is TGTGCCAGCAGTGTCGAAGGGAATGGAAACACCATATATTTT.

This clone showed up just a few times. The chain uses TRBV28 and TRBJ2-7, with unresolved D. V dropped 3 bases and J dropped 2 bases, with 17 bases sitting between them. The germline V gene has CDR1 MDHEN and CDR2 SYDVKM. CDR3 length: 16 residues. CDR3 in DNA: TGTGCCAGCAGTTTTGCCTTGACGGTTGGAACCTACGAGCAGTACTTC. Translated, it gives CASSFALTVGTYEQYF.

V gene TRBV12-5 combines with J gene TRBJ2-2; D is possibly TRBD1 (6 bases). CDR3 length equals 15 residues. The germline gives CDR1 LGHNT, CDR2 FRNRAP. Trimming pared 5 bases from V and 5 bases from J, leaving 15 bases between. The CDR3 DNA sequence: TGTGCTAGTGGTACCGATAACAGGGATACCGGGGAGCTGTTTTTT. This codes for CASGTDNRDTGELFF.

This clone has only a few counts. This chain links TRBV6-8 with TRBJ2-6, with a possible D match to TRBD1 (5 bases). Germline V gives CDR1 MNHGY, CDR2 SAAAGT. With 5 bases removed from V and 2 bases from J, the gap between germline ends came to 16 bases. The CDR3 is 17 amino acids. The CDR3 DNA sequence: TGTGCCAGCAGTGTTTTCACAGGCGCCACTGGGGCCAACGTCCTGACTTTC. It translates to CASSVFTGATGANVLTF.

This clone turned up a few times. One junction end disagrees with the germline gene, perhaps due to a read error. The chain uses TRBV6-8 and TRBJ1-1; D is uncertain. The CDR3 has 14 amino acids. The germline V gene encodes CDR1 MNHGY and CDR2 SAAAGT. CDR3 bases: TGTGCCAGCAGTGACTCGAATAGGGAAACTGAAGCTTTCTTT. Translating gives CASSDSNRETEAFF.

The chain has TRBV9 and TRBJ2-7, with D perhaps TRBD1 or TRBD2 (5 bases each). V gave up 0 bases and J gave up 1 base, with 8 bases separating them. The CDR3 length is 14 residues. CDR1 and CDR2 from the germline V gene are SGDLS and YYNGEE. CDR3 sequence reads: CASSVGDGSYEQYF. The CDR3, as DNA: TGTGCCAGCAGCGTAGGGGACGGTTCCTACGAGCAGTACTTC.

The chain carries TRBV5-1 and TRBJ2-3; D is uncertain. The CDR3 contains 14 residues. Deletions cut 1 base from V and 4 bases from J, with 10 bases between. The germline V gene encodes CDR1 SGHRS and CDR2 YFSETQ. The CDR3, as DNA: TGCGCCAGCAGCTTGAACGGCCAACCAGATACGCAGTATTTT. It yields the protein CASSLNGQPDTQYF.

This chain connects TRBV19 to TRBJ2-7, with TRBD1 matching 8 bases. Germline trimming cut 6 bases from V and 4 bases from J; bases unmatched to any gene: 2. In germline, CDR1 is LNHDA, CDR2 SQIVND (reference sequence). This CDR3 has 12 residues. This chain's CDR3 is CASSDRGYEQYF. The CDR3 bases are TGTGCCAGTAGCGACAGGGGATACGAGCAGTACTTC.

The V call is TRBV4-1, the J call TRBJ1-2; 7 bases map to TRBD1. The germline gives CDR1 MGHRA, CDR2 YSYEKL. The ends lost 3 bases at V and 4 bases at J; junction bases unmatched: 5. There are 14 residues in the CDR3. CDR3 sequence: CASSQKGQTYGYTF. DNA of the CDR3: TGCGCCAGCAGCCAGAAGGGACAGACCTATGGCTACACCTTC.

The chain joins TRBV28 to TRBJ1-2; perhaps TRBD1 as D (5 bases). The V end lost 2 bases, the J end lost 5 bases, and 9 bases lay between the germline ends. Germline CDR1 MDHEN, CDR2 SYDVKM. CDR3 size: 13 residues. CDR3 loop: CASSLQRGYGYTF. In DNA form, the CDR3 reads TGTGCCAGCAGTTTACAGCGGGGGTATGGCTACACCTTC.

In this sample, this clone turned up a few times. V gene TRBV11-3 combines with J gene TRBJ2-2, with D unclear. The CDR3 is made up of 16 amino acids. V dropped 3 bases and J dropped 4 bases, with 15 bases sitting between them. Germline values: CDR1 SGHNT, CDR2 YENEEA. The CDR3 loop reads CASSFGQALSTGELFF. Written as DNA, the CDR3 is TGTGCCAGCAGCTTCGGTCAAGCTCTTAGCACCGGGGAGCTGTTTTTT.

The chain links TRBV19 to TRBJ1-5; D is unresolved. Germline lookup yields CDR1 LNHDA and CDR2 SQIVND (reference sequence). CDR3 length: 13 amino acids. Trimming pared 9 bases from V and 3 bases from J, leaving 12 bases between. The CDR3 DNA reads as TGTGCCAGCGCCGTGGGGAACAATCAGCCCCAGCATTTT. Translation gives CASAVGNNQPQHF.

Only a few counts were recorded for this clone. The rearrangement links TRBV9 to TRBJ2-6; D gene unclear. Trimming removed 7 bases at V and 0 bases at J, with 14 bases between. CDR3 length equals 16 residues. Germline values: CDR1 SGDLS, CDR2 YYNGEE. The CDR3 spells CASLGPSSSGANVLTF. CDR3 sequence (DNA): TGTGCCAGCCTAGGACCCTCCAGCTCTGGGGCCAACGTCCTGACTTTC.

This clone was found a few times. This chain uses TRBV4-1 with TRBJ2-4, with 11 bases that match TRBD1. This CDR3 is 15 amino acids long. Germline loops: CDR1 MGHRA, CDR2 YSYEKL. The J segment lost 6 bases and the V segment lost 4 bases, leaving 5 bases of the junction unmatched. The CDR3 loop is CASSPTGTGGNIQYF. The DNA for the CDR3 is TGCGCCAGCAGCCCAACCGGGACAGGGGGAAACATTCAGTACTTC.

Only a few counts were recorded for this clone. The chain employs TRBV6-8 and TRBJ1-2, with D unresolved. Germline loops: CDR1 MNHGY, CDR2 SAAAGT. The CDR3 spans 17 residues. Trimming shortened V by 2 bases and J by 0 bases, and 16 bases separated the two germline ends. The CDR3, as DNA: TGTGCCAGCAGTTACCCGATTCGGGGTATCGCTAACTATGGCTACACCTTC. Translation: CASSYPIRGIANYGYTF.

This clone was seen a handful of times. This chain joins TRBV6-8 and TRBJ1-1; the D is unclear. V dropped 2 bases and J dropped 7 bases, with 8 bases sitting between them. This CDR3 has 12 amino acids. Germline assignment: CDR1 MNHGY and CDR2 SAAAGT. In DNA form, the CDR3 reads TGTGCCAGCAGTTACGCGGGCCTTGAAGCTTTCTTT. It specifies CASSYAGLEAFF.

This clone has more than one count but fewer than ten. This chain connects TRBV7-6 to TRBJ2-7, with D perhaps TRBD2 (5 bases). The CDR3 contains 15 residues. Germline lookup yields CDR1 SGHVS and CDR2 FNYEAQ. Between the trimmed V and J ends, which lost 5 bases and 1 base, there was a span of 15 bases. CDR3 protein: CASSPISPGSYEQYF. The DNA of the CDR3 is TGTGCCAGCAGCCCCATCTCCCCGGGATCCTACGAGCAGTACTTC.

This clone was counted between two and nine times. The V and J genes are TRBV6-8 and TRBJ2-7; perhaps TRBD1 as D (6 bases). Trimming took 4 bases from V and 7 from J, leaving 20 bases between them. The CDR3 spans 15 residues. Germline CDR1 and CDR2: MNHGY and SAAAGT. CDR3 sequence reads: CASSSETGPLLEQYF. CDR3 DNA sequence: TGTGCCAGCAGTTCCGAGACAGGACCCCTTCTGGAGCAGTACTTC.

This chain links TRBV28 with TRBJ1-4; D is possibly TRBD1 (6 bases). The V gene's germline CDR1 is MDHEN and CDR2 SYDVKM. The CDR3 sequence is 15 residues long. V dropped 6 bases and J dropped 7 bases, with 18 bases sitting between them. The CDR3 DNA follows: TGTGCCAGCAGGCTTACAGGGTTGGAGGTTGAAAAACTGTTTTTT. Encoded protein: CASRLTGLEVEKLFF.